A single sample gave rise to the 11 T cell receptor beta chains below, sequenced in a study of cytomegalovirus exposure and HLA in healthy donors. PCR amplification relied on 60 Vbeta primers (plus 13 Jbeta primers). The repertoire was sequenced with immunoSEQ multiplex PCR; TCRdb's copy has only in-frame clones and lacks some. The data contain about 150,000 clones, around nine tenths of them singletons. Sequencing was performed on PBMCs. The receptor source for this set is a woman younger than 45 in good health and CMV-seronegative.

The V call is TRBV28, the J call TRBJ1-3; maybe TRBD1 (5 bases). The CDR3 totals 16 residues. Trimming shortened V by 6 bases and J by 0 bases, and 15 bases separated the two germline ends. Germline CDR1 MDHEN, CDR2 SYDVKM. CDR3 residues: CASSRGDGSSGNTIYF. CDR3 DNA sequence: TGTGCCAGCAGCCGGGGGGACGGGAGCTCTGGAAACACCATATATTTT.

The genes are TRBV7-3 and TRBJ2-2, with D possibly matching TRBD1 (7 bases). Germline V CDR1 and CDR2: SGHTA, FQGTGA. This CDR3 has 17 residues. Trimming took off 3 bases at V and 6 bases at J, with 20 bases between the two ends. CDR3 sequence reads: CASSFSHGGGPPGELFF. CDR3 nucleotide sequence: TGTGCCAGCAGCTTTAGTCACGGAGGGGGCCCCCCCGGGGAGCTGTTTTTT.

This clone was seen only a few times. V usage is TRBV19 and J usage is TRBJ1-5; 9 nucleotides line up with TRBD1. This CDR3 region has 14 residues. The germline gives CDR1 LNHDA, CDR2 SQIVND (reference sequence). With V trimmed by 5 bases and J by 1 base, 0 bases remained unmatched. As DNA, the CDR3 is TGTGCCAGTAGTGACAGGGGGAGCAATCAGCCCCAGCATTTT. Protein product: CASSDRGSNQPQHF.

In its sample, this clone was seen once. The gene calls are TRBV7-9 and TRBJ1-1, with a tentative D call TRBD1 (5 bases). The CDR3 is made up of 14 amino acids. Germline CDR1 reads SEHNR; CDR2 reads FQNEAQ (reference sequence). Trimming took off 4 bases at V and 3 bases at J, with 12 bases between the two ends. The CDR3 is CASSSQVFDTEAFF. The DNA for the CDR3 is TGTGCCAGCAGCTCACAGGTATTTGACACTGAAGCTTTCTTT.

V and J are TRBV7-8 and TRBJ2-5, with no clear D. CDR1 and CDR2 from the germline V gene are SGHVS and FQNEAQ. With 1 base removed from V and 5 bases from J, the gap between germline ends came to 11 bases. The CDR3 extends over 14 amino acids. The CDR3 coding sequence is TGTGCCAGCAGCTTAGTCTTAGATATTGAGACCCAGTACTTC. Protein: CASSLVLDIETQYF.

The genes are TRBV7-9 and TRBJ2-5; TRBD1 matches 8 bases. Germline-derived CDR1 and CDR2 are SEHNR and FQNEAQ (reference sequence). J was trimmed by 0 bases and V by 2 bases; bases with no gene match: 2. The CDR3 loop spans 15 amino acids. CDR3 nucleotides: TGTGCCAGCAGCTTAAGGACAGGGAACCAAGAGACCCAGTACTTC. Amino acids: CASSLRTGNQETQYF.

As DNA, the CDR3 is TGCGCCAGCAGCCAAGAGAGGGGGCGGGAGCAGTACTTC. Translated: CASSQERGREQYF. This sequence joins TRBV4-3 and TRBJ2-7; TRBD1 aligns across 7 bases. J lost 7 bases, V lost 0 bases, and 3 bases had no gene match. The CDR3 loop spans 13 amino acids. CDR1 LGHNA and CDR2 YSLEER come from the germline V gene.

The V gene is TRBV29-1, the J gene TRBJ1-1; the D is unclear. The CDR3 has 12 residues. In germline, CDR1 is SQVTM, CDR2 ANQGSEA. The V end was cut by 5 bases, the J end by 0 bases, with 7 bases between. The CDR3 loop is CSVSVMNTEAFF. As DNA, the CDR3 is TGCAGCGTTTCGGTCATGAACACTGAAGCTTTCTTT.

This clone has more than one count but fewer than ten. This chain connects TRBV5-1 to TRBJ2-5; TRBD2 matches at 11 bases. Germline lookup yields CDR1 SGHRS and CDR2 YFSETQ. The CDR3 length is 15 residues. V trimming: 2 bases; J trimming: 11 bases; junction bases outside the gene matches: 11. CDR3 in amino acids: CASSFDPGLAAEQYF. CDR3 DNA: TGCGCCAGCAGCTTTGATCCGGGACTAGCGGCGGAGCAGTACTTC. Supplemented by reference TRBV5-1 and TRBJ2-5, the full variable domain reads KAGVTQTPRYLIKTRGQQVTLSCSPISGHRSVSWYQQTPGQGLQFLFEYFSETQRNKGNFPGRFSGRQFSNSRSEMNVSTLELGDSALYLCASSFDPGLAAEQYFGPGTRLLVL.

The chain links TRBV7-2 to TRBJ1-3, with D perhaps matching TRBD1 (5 bases). The germline V gene encodes CDR1 SGHTA and CDR2 FQGNSA. The CDR3 contains 15 residues. Trimming shortened V by 4 bases and J by 2 bases, and 12 bases separated the two germline ends. As DNA, the CDR3 is TGTGCCAGCAGCTCACGTGGGGGGACTGGAAACACCATATATTTT. The encoded protein is CASSSRGGTGNTIYF.

This clone has just one count. The chain uses TRBV2 and TRBJ2-5, with 7 nucleotides matching TRBD1. This CDR3 has 13 amino acids. V shed 10 bases, J shed 6 bases, and the junction held 11 bases outside the gene matches. CDR1 is SNHLY, CDR2 FYNNEI, per germline. In nucleotides, the CDR3 is TGTGCCATCCCAGGGACAGTATCACAGACCCAGTACTTC. Its protein product is CAIPGTVSQTQYF.